Listed below are T cell receptor beta chains from one sample, sequenced in a study of OX40 agonist ivuxolimab in advanced cancers. Method: immunoSEQ multiplex PCR; TCRdb's copy keeps in-frame clones and lacks some. The table includes roughly 75,000 clones, just over 85% detected once. This material consisted of CD4+ or CD8+ T cells sorted from blood, taken in a trial of the OX40 agonist ivuxolimab. The origin of the receptors is an adult with an advanced solid tumor such as melanoma, head and neck, liver or kidney cancer. The CDR3 runs from the conserved cysteine through the conserved F or W. A D gene is named only where the DNA matches it firmly. Clone sizes are given selectively: once, few, many, or a class where the clone is expanded.

TRBJ2-5	NA	TRBV27	TRBD2	CASSNPGLAEETQYF	TGTGCCAGCAGTAATCCGGGACTAGCGGAAGAGACCCAGTACTTC
TRBJ2-3	NA	TRBV9	NA	CASSVAPGLLPTDTQYF	TGTGCCAGCAGCGTGGCTCCGGGACTCCTACCCACAGATACGCAGTATTTT
TRBJ2-1	once	TRBV2	TRBD2	CASMGGLTYNEQFF	TGTGCCAGCATGGGGGGGTTGACCTACAATGAGCAGTTCTTC
TRBJ1-5	NA	TRBV7-9	TRBD1	CASSVTGGGSNQPQHF	TGTGCCAGCAGCGTCACAGGGGGAGGAAGCAATCAGCCCCAGCATTTT
TRBJ1-6	NA	TRBV7-9	NA	CASSQQGNYNSPLHF	TGTGCCAGCAGCCAACAGGGAAACTATAATTCACCCCTCCACTTT
TRBJ1-2	NA	TRBV5-4	TRBD1	CASSRTWTGGVYGYTF	TGTGCCAGCAGCCGAACCTGGACAGGGGGCGTCTATGGCTACACCTTC
TRBJ1-1	NA	TRBV6-1	TRBD1	CASSEGQAPNTEAFF	TGTGCCAGCAGTGAGGGACAGGCGCCGAACACTGAAGCTTTCTTT
TRBJ1-1	NA	TRBV19	TRBD1	CASTEQGRTSEAFF	TGTGCCAGTACCGAACAGGGGCGGACGTCTGAAGCTTTCTTT
TRBJ1-3	NA	TRBV6-6	NA	CASSYSRDSGNTIYF	TGTGCCAGCAGTTACTCGAGGGACTCTGGAAACACCATATATTTT
TRBJ2-5	NA	TRBV5-1	NA	CASTKQGGETQYF	TGCGCCAGCACGAAACAGGGCGGAGAGACCCAGTACTTC
TRBJ2-2	NA	TRBV2	TRBD1	CASMDRANTGELFF	TGTGCCAGCATGGACAGGGCTAACACCGGGGAGCTGTTTTTT
TRBJ1-6	NA	TRBV6-1	TRBD1	CASDTGGLNSPLHF	TGTGCCAGCGATACAGGGGGACTTAATTCACCCCTCCACTTT
TRBJ1-1	NA	TRBV28	NA	CASSLSRGEAFF	TGTGCCAGCAGTTTATCGCGGGGTGAAGCTTTCTTT
TRBJ2-3	few	TRBV9	TRBD2	CASSVRAGGPDTQYF	TGTGCCAGCAGCGTACGAGCGGGGGGTCCAGATACGCAGTATTTT
TRBJ1-2	NA	TRBV18	TRBD1	CASSPPSRGGARSGYTF	TGTGCCAGCTCACCCCCGAGCAGGGGGGGCGCAAGGAGTGGCTACACCTTC
TRBJ2-3	NA	TRBV28	TRBD2	CASSLWGLAADTQYF	TGTGCCAGCAGTTTATGGGGGCTAGCGGCAGATACGCAGTATTTT
TRBJ2-7	NA	TRBV6-5	NA	CASTTTESYEQYF	TGTGCCAGCACTACTACGGAATCCTACGAGCAGTACTTC
TRBJ1-6	NA	TRBV7-9	NA	CASSLVGKGHPLHF	TGTGCCAGCAGCTTAGTGGGGAAGGGGCACCCCCTCCACTTT
TRBJ2-7	medium-sized	TRBV5-1	NA	CASSSGRVVHEQYF	TGCGCCAGCAGCTCCGGTCGGGTCGTCCACGAGCAGTACTTC
TRBJ2-5	NA	TRBV28	NA	CASGGLRGNQETQYF	TGTGCCAGCGGGGGGCTACGGGGGAACCAAGAGACCCAGTACTTC
TRBJ1-1	NA	TRBV28	NA	CASSTRARAFF	TGTGCCAGCAGTACCCGGGCCAGGGCTTTCTTT
TRBJ1-5	NA	TRBV6-5	NA	CASIRGAGQPQHF	TGTGCCAGCATTCGGGGGGCAGGGCAGCCCCAGCATTTT
TRBJ1-2	NA	TRBV6-6	NA	CASSSEGWANYGYTF	TGTGCCAGCAGTTCCGAGGGGTGGGCTAACTATGGCTACACCTTC
TRBJ1-2	few	TRBV5-8	NA	CASSLAPVGYTF	TGTGCCAGCAGCTTGGCACCTGTCGGCTACACCTTC
TRBJ2-6	NA	TRBV4-1	NA	CASSQGQVRSGANVLTF	TGCGCCAGCAGCCAAGGACAGGTCCGCTCTGGGGCCAACGTCCTGACTTTC
TRBJ2-3	NA	TRBV7-3	TRBD2	CASSTQERGHHTDTQYF	TGTGCCAGCAGCACCCAGGAGCGGGGGCACCACACAGATACGCAGTATTTT
TRBJ1-1	NA	TRBV28	NA	CASVRQQNTEAFF	TGTGCCAGCGTACGACAGCAGAACACTGAAGCTTTCTTT
TRBJ1-1	NA	TRBV29-1	NA	CSAALGRLNTEAFF	TGCAGCGCTGCCTTGGGACGGTTAAACACTGAAGCTTTCTTT
TRBJ2-7	once	TRBV28	NA	CASSLPVSYEQYF	TGTGCCAGCAGTTTACCGGTCTCCTACGAGCAGTACTTC
TRBJ1-6	few	TRBV7-2	TRBD1	CASSLQGVVSPLHF	TGTGCCAGCAGCCTACAGGGGGTTGTATCACCCCTCCACTTT
TRBJ1-1	NA	TRBV7-8	NA	CASSLAGRVDTEAFF	TGTGCCAGCAGCTTAGCGGGCAGGGTGGACACTGAAGCTTTCTTT
TRBJ1-2	NA	TRBV2	NA	CASSDSQAGYTF	TGTGCCAGCAGTGACAGTCAAGCCGGCTACACCTTC
TRBJ2-7	NA	TRBV7-2	NA	CASSPAPNYEQYF	TGTGCCAGCAGCCCCGCCCCCAATTACGAGCAGTACTTC
TRBJ2-7	NA	TRBV6-1	TRBD1	CASSEGTGSYEQYF	TGTGCCAGCAGTGAAGGGACAGGCTCCTACGAGCAGTACTTC
TRBJ1-4	few	TRBV7-3	NA	CASSLTDDSNEKLFF	TGTGCCAGCAGCCTGACGGACGATAGTAATGAAAAACTGTTTTTT
TRBJ2-5	NA	TRBV5-1	NA	CASSLQGRGEGETQYF	TGCGCCAGCAGCTTGCAGGGCAGGGGAGAAGGAGAGACCCAGTACTTC
TRBJ1-6	NA	TRBV14	NA	CASSQTGFGPLHF	TGTGCCAGCAGCCAAACTGGATTCGGACCCCTCCACTTT
TRBJ2-1	NA	TRBV5-1	NA	CASSLESATVNNEQFF	TGCGCCAGCAGCTTGGAATCCGCTACGGTTAACAATGAGCAGTTCTTC
TRBJ1-2	NA	TRBV29-1	NA	CSVEDRRGRSGYTF	TGCAGCGTTGAAGATCGCCGGGGGAGGAGTGGCTACACCTTC
TRBJ2-3	NA	TRBV6-1	NA	CASSEQAGISTDTQYF	TGTGCCAGCAGTGAGCAGGCAGGGATTAGCACAGATACGCAGTATTTT
TRBJ2-3	NA	TRBV9	NA	CASSGEGTPAFPTDTQYF	TGTGCCAGCAGCGGGGAGGGGACACCGGCTTTCCCCACAGATACGCAGTATTTT
TRBJ2-5	NA	TRBV25-1	NA	CASGGMGVETQYF	TGTGCCAGCGGCGGGATGGGGGTCGAGACCCAGTACTTC
TRBJ1-6	NA	TRBV25-1	NA	CASNLGHNSPLHF	TGTGCCAGCAACTTGGGGCATAATTCACCCCTCCACTTT
TRBJ2-1	once	TRBV7-2	TRBD1	CASSTQTGYTYNEQFF	TGTGCCAGCAGCACACAGACAGGGTACACCTACAATGAGCAGTTCTTC
TRBJ1-5	NA	TRBV4-2	NA	CASSLHQEDSNQPQHF	TGTGCCAGCAGCCTTCATCAGGAGGATAGCAATCAGCCCCAGCATTTT
TRBJ2-2	NA	TRBV11-1	NA	CASSPPTTVGANTGELFF	TGTGCCAGCAGCCCACCGACCACTGTAGGGGCGAACACCGGGGAGCTGTTTTTT
TRBJ2-1	NA	TRBV7-3	NA	CASSFSGDNEQFF	TGTGCCAGCAGCTTCTCGGGGGACAATGAGCAGTTCTTC
TRBJ1-6	NA	TRBV6-5	NA	CASSYSPDNSPLHF	TGTGCCAGCAGTTACTCGCCAGATAATTCACCCCTCCACTTT
TRBJ1-3	NA	TRBV4-1	NA	CASSQDRNSGNTIYF	TGCGCCAGCAGCCAAGACAGGAACTCTGGAAACACCATATATTTT
TRBJ1-2	once	TRBV5-1	NA	CASSPGRPNYGYTF	TGCGCCAGCAGCCCTGGGAGACCTAACTATGGCTACACCTTC
TRBJ1-5	NA	TRBV28	NA	CASSSVNQPQHF	TGTGCCAGCAGTTCAGTCAATCAGCCCCAGCATTTT
TRBJ1-2	few	TRBV7-9	NA	CASSLDYGYTF	TGTGCCAGCAGCTTAGATTATGGCTACACCTTC
TRBJ2-2	NA	TRBV7-9	NA	CASSLGRFANTGELFF	TGTGCCAGCAGTCTCGGACGGTTCGCGAACACCGGGGAGCTGTTTTTT